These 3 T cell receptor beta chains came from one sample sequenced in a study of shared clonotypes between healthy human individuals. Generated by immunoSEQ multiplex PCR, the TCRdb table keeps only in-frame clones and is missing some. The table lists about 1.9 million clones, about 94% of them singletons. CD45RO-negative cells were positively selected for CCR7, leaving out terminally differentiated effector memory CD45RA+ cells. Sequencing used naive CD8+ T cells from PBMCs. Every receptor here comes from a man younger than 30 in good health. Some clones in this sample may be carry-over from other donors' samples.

The CDR3 nucleotides are TGTGCCAGCTCGGACTCCTCCTACAATGAGCAGTTCTTC. Translation gives CASSDSSYNEQFF. The gene calls are TRBV5-6 and TRBJ2-1; maybe TRBD2 (5 bases). The germline V gene has CDR1 SGHDT and CDR2 YYEEEE. This CDR3 spans 13 amino acids. The V and J ends lost 7 bases and 0 bases respectively, with 8 bases between them.

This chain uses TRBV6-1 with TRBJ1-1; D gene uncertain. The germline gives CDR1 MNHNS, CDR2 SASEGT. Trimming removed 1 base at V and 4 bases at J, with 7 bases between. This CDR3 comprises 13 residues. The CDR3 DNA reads TGTGCCAGCAGTGAAGGGGAAGGCACTGAAGCTTTCTTT. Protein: CASSEGEGTEAFF.

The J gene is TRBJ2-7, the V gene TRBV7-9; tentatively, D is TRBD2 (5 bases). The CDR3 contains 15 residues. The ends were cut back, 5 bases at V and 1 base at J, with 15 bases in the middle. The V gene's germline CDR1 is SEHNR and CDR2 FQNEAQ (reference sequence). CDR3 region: CASSQEAAGSYEQYF. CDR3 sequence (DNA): TGTGCCAGCAGCCAAGAGGCGGCGGGTTCCTACGAGCAGTACTTC.